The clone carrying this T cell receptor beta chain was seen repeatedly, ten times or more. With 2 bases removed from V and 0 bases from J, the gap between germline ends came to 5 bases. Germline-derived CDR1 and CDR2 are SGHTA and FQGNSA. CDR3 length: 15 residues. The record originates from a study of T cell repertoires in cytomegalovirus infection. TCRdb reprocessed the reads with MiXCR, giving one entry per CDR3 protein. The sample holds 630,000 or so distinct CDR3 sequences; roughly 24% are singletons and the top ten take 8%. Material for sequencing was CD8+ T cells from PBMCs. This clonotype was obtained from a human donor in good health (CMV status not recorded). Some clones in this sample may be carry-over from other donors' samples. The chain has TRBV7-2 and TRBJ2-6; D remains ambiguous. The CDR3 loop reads CASSLTRSGANVLTF. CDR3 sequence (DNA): TGTGCCAGCAGCTTAACCCGCTCTGGGGCCAACGTCCTGACTTTC.